A selection of T cell receptor beta chains follows, all from one sample in a study of blood T cell repertoires in COVID-19. The protocol was immunoSEQ multiplex PCR, while the TCRdb copy is restricted to in-frame clones and leaves out a portion. The repertoire includes around 25,000 clones, around 79% of them detected once, and more than 6.5% sits in the top ten. Sequencing was carried out using peripheral blood. The receptor source for this set is a man in his forties or fifties with COVID-19, enrolled during active disease. Each CDR3 is given with its conserved first and last residue. The D gene is left open where the match is weak. A clone size is listed for some rows: how often the clone was seen (once, few, many), or a class if it is expanded.

j_call: TRBJ2-5
v_call: TRBV7-8
d_call: TRBD2
clone_size: few
cdr3_nt: TGTGCCAGCAGCTTTCTGAGCGGGGGCCAAGAGACCCAGTACTTC
cdr3_aa: CASSFLSGGQETQYF

j_call: TRBJ2-7
v_call: TRBV7-3
d_call: TRBD1
clone_size: NA
cdr3_nt: TGTGCCAGCAGCCCCCAGGGGGACTCCTACGAGCAGTACTTC
cdr3_aa: CASSPQGDSYEQYF

j_call: TRBJ1-1
v_call: TRBV11-2
d_call: NA
clone_size: NA
cdr3_nt: TGTGCCAGCAGCATCGGCGGGGTGTCCGAAGCTTTCTTT
cdr3_aa: CASSIGGVSEAFF

j_call: TRBJ1-6
v_call: TRBV3-1/TRBV3-2
d_call: NA
clone_size: NA
cdr3_nt: TGTGCCAGCAGTCTGGACAGTCGACCCCTCCACTTT
cdr3_aa: CASSLDSRPLHF

j_call: TRBJ1-2
v_call: TRBV11-2
d_call: TRBD1
clone_size: once
cdr3_nt: TGTGCCAGCAGCTTGGGACAGCGAGATGGCTACACCTTC
cdr3_aa: CASSLGQRDGYTF

j_call: TRBJ1-4
v_call: TRBV6-1
d_call: NA
clone_size: NA
cdr3_nt: TGTGCCAGCAGTGACCCGGGGGGGGCCCTTGAAAAACTGTTTTTT
cdr3_aa: CASSDPGGALEKLFF

j_call: TRBJ1-2
v_call: TRBV12-5
d_call: TRBD1
clone_size: NA
cdr3_nt: TGTGCTAGTGGCACTGGACAGGGATATGGCTACACCTTC
cdr3_aa: CASGTGQGYGYTF

j_call: TRBJ2-2
v_call: TRBV18
d_call: NA
clone_size: few
cdr3_nt: TGTGCCAGCTCACAAACAGGGTCGGGCACCGGGGAGCTGTTTTTT
cdr3_aa: CASSQTGSGTGELFF

j_call: TRBJ2-5
v_call: TRBV7-8
d_call: NA
clone_size: NA
cdr3_nt: TGTGCCAGCAGCTTAGCGTGGAGGGGAGCGGGTGAGACCCAGTACTTC
cdr3_aa: CASSLAWRGAGETQYF

j_call: TRBJ2-6
v_call: TRBV10-3
d_call: NA
clone_size: NA
cdr3_nt: TGTGCCACCATGGGCCAGGGGAGCACTGGGGCCAACGTCCTGACTTTC
cdr3_aa: CATMGQGSTGANVLTF

j_call: TRBJ2-7
v_call: TRBV3-1/TRBV3-2
d_call: TRBD1
clone_size: NA
cdr3_nt: TGTGCCAGCAGCCGACAGGGTGGCGAGCAGTACTTC
cdr3_aa: CASSRQGGEQYF

j_call: TRBJ1-5
v_call: TRBV7-9
d_call: NA
clone_size: NA
cdr3_nt: TGTGCCAGCAGCCTAGCGGGCTCCCAAAATCAGCCCCAGCATTTT
cdr3_aa: CASSLAGSQNQPQHF

j_call: TRBJ1-5
v_call: TRBV28
d_call: TRBD1
clone_size: NA
cdr3_nt: TGTGCCAGCAGTTTATTACAGGGGGAAGGTCAGCCCCAGCATTTT
cdr3_aa: CASSLLQGEGQPQHF

j_call: TRBJ1-2
v_call: TRBV27
d_call: NA
clone_size: NA
cdr3_nt: TGTGCCAGCAGTTTATCCGGGTATGGCTACACCTTC
cdr3_aa: CASSLSGYGYTF

j_call: TRBJ2-7
v_call: TRBV7-9
d_call: TRBD1
clone_size: NA
cdr3_nt: TGTGCCAGCAGCGAGACAGGGGATGAGCAGTACTTC
cdr3_aa: CASSETGDEQYF

j_call: TRBJ2-7
v_call: TRBV20-1
d_call: NA
clone_size: NA
cdr3_nt: TGCAGTGCTAGTGGCAGATCCTACGAGCAGTACTTC
cdr3_aa: CSASGRSYEQYF

j_call: TRBJ1-1
v_call: TRBV7-9
d_call: NA
clone_size: NA
cdr3_nt: TGTGCCAGCAGCGTTAACAGGGAGAGCACTGAAGCTTTCTTT
cdr3_aa: CASSVNRESTEAFF

j_call: TRBJ2-2
v_call: TRBV5-1
d_call: TRBD2
clone_size: NA
cdr3_nt: TGCGCCAGCACCGGGACTAGCATTCTCGGGGAGCTGTTTTTT
cdr3_aa: CASTGTSILGELFF

j_call: TRBJ2-3
v_call: TRBV12-5
d_call: TRBD1
clone_size: NA
cdr3_nt: TGTGCTAGTGGTTCGGGACAGGGGCACTACACAGATACGCAGTATTTT
cdr3_aa: CASGSGQGHYTDTQYF

j_call: TRBJ2-4
v_call: TRBV21-1
d_call: NA
clone_size: NA
cdr3_nt: TGTGCCAGCAGCAAAGGGACTCTCCACCCCAAAAACATTCAGTACTTC
cdr3_aa: CASSKGTLHPKNIQYF

j_call: TRBJ2-5
v_call: TRBV7-3
d_call: TRBD2
clone_size: few
cdr3_nt: TGTGCCAGCAGCCCGACTAGCGGGAGCGGAGAGACCCAGTACTTC
cdr3_aa: CASSPTSGSGETQYF

j_call: TRBJ2-2
v_call: TRBV28
d_call: NA
clone_size: NA
cdr3_nt: TGTGCCAGCAGGAGGACAGTGAACACCGGGGAGCTGTTTTTT
cdr3_aa: CASRRTVNTGELFF

j_call: TRBJ1-6
v_call: TRBV2
d_call: TRBD1
clone_size: NA
cdr3_nt: TGTGCCAGCAGGGGACAGGGGTGGACTTCACCCCTCCACTTT
cdr3_aa: CASRGQGWTSPLHF

j_call: TRBJ2-1
v_call: TRBV6-5
d_call: NA
clone_size: NA
cdr3_nt: TGTGCCAGCAGTAAGCATGAGACAGCAAATGAGCAGTTCTTC
cdr3_aa: CASSKHETANEQFF

j_call: TRBJ1-2
v_call: TRBV4-1
d_call: NA
clone_size: NA
cdr3_nt: TGCGCCAGCAGCCAAGAAGTACAGGCTAACTATGGCTACACCTTC
cdr3_aa: CASSQEVQANYGYTF

j_call: TRBJ2-7
v_call: TRBV28
d_call: NA
clone_size: NA
cdr3_nt: TGTGCCAGCAGTTTACAGTTCATCTCCTACGAGCAGTACTTC
cdr3_aa: CASSLQFISYEQYF

j_call: TRBJ2-3
v_call: TRBV6-8
d_call: TRBD2
clone_size: NA
cdr3_nt: TGTGCCAGCAGTCACGGGGGGATCGTTACACGGGGCACAGATACGCAGTATTTT
cdr3_aa: CASSHGGIVTRGTDTQYF

j_call: TRBJ2-1
v_call: TRBV5-4
d_call: TRBD2
clone_size: NA
cdr3_nt: TGTGCCAGCAGCAGCGCCACGGGGAGGGATGAGCAGTTCTTC
cdr3_aa: CASSSATGRDEQFF

j_call: TRBJ2-5
v_call: TRBV28
d_call: TRBD1
clone_size: NA
cdr3_nt: TGTGCCAGCAGGATAGCTGGACAGGCCCACCAAGAGACCCAGTACTTC
cdr3_aa: CASRIAGQAHQETQYF

j_call: TRBJ1-1
v_call: TRBV6-5
d_call: NA
clone_size: once
cdr3_nt: TGTGCCAGCACTTATGCTATGAACACTGAAGCTTTCTTT
cdr3_aa: CASTYAMNTEAFF

j_call: TRBJ2-2
v_call: TRBV29-1
d_call: NA
clone_size: NA
cdr3_nt: TGCAGCGCTTCAAAGAGATCCGGGGAGCTGTTTTTT
cdr3_aa: CSASKRSGELFF

j_call: TRBJ2-3
v_call: TRBV7-9
d_call: TRBD1
clone_size: NA
cdr3_nt: TGTGCCAGCAACTTAAGACAGGGGGGAACAGATACGCAGTATTTT
cdr3_aa: CASNLRQGGTDTQYF

j_call: TRBJ2-1
v_call: TRBV19
d_call: NA
clone_size: NA
cdr3_nt: TGTGCCAGTAGGAAAGGGGGGACGGGAGGAAGAATTGAGCAGTTCTTC
cdr3_aa: CASRKGGTGGRIEQFF

j_call: TRBJ2-5
v_call: TRBV2
d_call: NA
clone_size: NA
cdr3_nt: TGTGCCAGCAGTGAACGGAGCTACCAAGAGACCCAGTACTTC
cdr3_aa: CASSERSYQETQYF

j_call: TRBJ1-1
v_call: TRBV5-1
d_call: TRBD1
clone_size: few
cdr3_nt: TGCGCCAGCAGCGGCGGACAGGGAGTAAACACTGAAGCTTTCTTT
cdr3_aa: CASSGGQGVNTEAFF

j_call: TRBJ1-1
v_call: TRBV19
d_call: NA
clone_size: NA
cdr3_nt: TGTGCCAGTACTGTAACGTCAGGGTACAACACTGAAGCTTTCTTT
cdr3_aa: CASTVTSGYNTEAFF

j_call: TRBJ1-2
v_call: TRBV11-2
d_call: NA
clone_size: NA
cdr3_nt: TGTGCCAGCAGCCCACAGGGCTATGGCTACACCTTC
cdr3_aa: CASSPQGYGYTF

j_call: TRBJ1-5
v_call: TRBV4-1
d_call: NA
clone_size: few
cdr3_nt: TGCGCCAGCAGCCAAGCTTGGAGTCGGGGCAATCAGCCCCAGCATTTT
cdr3_aa: CASSQAWSRGNQPQHF

j_call: TRBJ2-1
v_call: TRBV25-1
d_call: NA
clone_size: NA
cdr3_nt: TGTGCCAGCAGTGGCCGGGACAACACCTACAATGAGCAGTTCTTC
cdr3_aa: CASSGRDNTYNEQFF

j_call: TRBJ1-2
v_call: TRBV7-3
d_call: NA
clone_size: NA
cdr3_nt: TGTGCCAGCAGCTCCGGAGGATACCCCACCTTC
cdr3_aa: CASSSGGYPTF

j_call: TRBJ1-5
v_call: TRBV6-1
d_call: NA
clone_size: few
cdr3_nt: TGTGCCAGCAGTGATGGCGGAACTCAGCCCCAGCATTTT
cdr3_aa: CASSDGGTQPQHF

j_call: TRBJ2-7
v_call: TRBV5-4
d_call: TRBD1
clone_size: NA
cdr3_nt: TGTGCCAGCAGCCTGGGACAGGGTAGCAGCGGGCGTGTGAGCGAGCAGTACTTC
cdr3_aa: CASSLGQGSSGRVSEQYF

j_call: TRBJ1-5
v_call: TRBV4-1
d_call: NA
clone_size: NA
cdr3_nt: TGCGCCAGCAGCCAAGAATCAGGGGGCAATCAGCCCCAGCATTTT
cdr3_aa: CASSQESGGNQPQHF

j_call: TRBJ1-2
v_call: TRBV3-1/TRBV3-2
d_call: NA
clone_size: NA
cdr3_nt: TGTGCCAGCAGCCGAGGTGAGGGAGAGGGTTATGGCTACACCTTC
cdr3_aa: CASSRGEGEGYGYTF

j_call: TRBJ2-2
v_call: TRBV5-4
d_call: TRBD2
clone_size: NA
cdr3_nt: TGTGCCAGCAGCTTGGGAGCGGGAGGGACCGGGGAGCTGTTTTTT
cdr3_aa: CASSLGAGGTGELFF

j_call: TRBJ2-5
v_call: TRBV19
d_call: TRBD1
clone_size: NA
cdr3_nt: TGTGCCAGTAGCCCAATGAGGGGGCTCCGGGAGACCCAGTACTTC
cdr3_aa: CASSPMRGLRETQYF

j_call: TRBJ2-2
v_call: TRBV5-6
d_call: TRBD1
clone_size: NA
cdr3_nt: TGTGCCAGCAGCTTGCCGGGACAGGGGAAGTCCGGGGAGCTGTTTTTT
cdr3_aa: CASSLPGQGKSGELFF

j_call: TRBJ2-7
v_call: TRBV3-1/TRBV3-2
d_call: TRBD2
clone_size: NA
cdr3_nt: TGTGCCAGCAGCCTTGTCCCGGGACTAGGATCCGAGCAGTACTTC
cdr3_aa: CASSLVPGLGSEQYF

j_call: TRBJ1-6
v_call: TRBV6-6
d_call: TRBD1
clone_size: once
cdr3_nt: TGTGCCAGCAGACTAAGACAGGGATATTCACCCCTCCACTTT
cdr3_aa: CASRLRQGYSPLHF

j_call: TRBJ1-1
v_call: TRBV30
d_call: NA
clone_size: NA
cdr3_nt: TGTGCCTGGAGGACAGCTTTTGATGATGGCACTGAAGCTTTCTTT
cdr3_aa: CAWRTAFDDGTEAFF

j_call: TRBJ1-5
v_call: TRBV30
d_call: NA
clone_size: NA
cdr3_nt: TGTGCCTGGCGGATGGGCAATAGCAATCAGCCCCAGCATTTT
cdr3_aa: CAWRMGNSNQPQHF

j_call: TRBJ2-7
v_call: TRBV5-1
d_call: TRBD1
clone_size: NA
cdr3_nt: TGCGCCAGCAGCTTCCGGACAGGGCCAGCCTACGAGCAGTACTTC
cdr3_aa: CASSFRTGPAYEQYF

j_call: TRBJ2-1
v_call: TRBV7-9
d_call: TRBD2
clone_size: few
cdr3_nt: TGTGCCAGCAGCTCCCGGACTAGCGGGGGGGTCTTCTATGAGCAGTTCTTC
cdr3_aa: CASSSRTSGGVFYEQFF